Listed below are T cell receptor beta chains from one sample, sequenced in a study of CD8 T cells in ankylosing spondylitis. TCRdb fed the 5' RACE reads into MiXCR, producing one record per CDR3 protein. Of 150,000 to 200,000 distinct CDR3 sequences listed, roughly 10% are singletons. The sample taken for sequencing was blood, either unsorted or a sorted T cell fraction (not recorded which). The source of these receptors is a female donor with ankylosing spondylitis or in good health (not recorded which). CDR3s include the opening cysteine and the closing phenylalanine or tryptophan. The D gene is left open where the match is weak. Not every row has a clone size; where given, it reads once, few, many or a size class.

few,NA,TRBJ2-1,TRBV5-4,TGTGCCAGCAGCTGGCGGACGGGGCCAGTTGAGCAGTTCTTC,CASSWRTGPVEQFF
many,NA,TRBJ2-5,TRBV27,TGTGCCAGCAGGACGAAAGGGGCGGAGACCCAGTACTTC,CASRTKGAETQYF
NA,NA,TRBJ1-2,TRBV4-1,TGCGCCAGCTCACCGCTCGCGGGGGCTTATGGCTACACCTTC,CASSPLAGAYGYTF
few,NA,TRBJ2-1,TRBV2,TGTGCCAGCAGTCAGGGGAGGGGGCCCTCCTACAATGAGCAGTTCTTC,CASSQGRGPSYNEQFF
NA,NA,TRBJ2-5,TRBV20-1,TGCAGTGCTAGCAGGCCCCGCCTTACAGCACAAGAGACCCAGTACTTC,CSASRPRLTAQETQYF
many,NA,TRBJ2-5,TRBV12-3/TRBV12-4,TGTGCCAGCAGTTCTCCCGGACAGCAAGAGACCCAGTACTTC,CASSSPGQQETQYF
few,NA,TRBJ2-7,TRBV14,TGTGCCAGCAGCCAAGGTCCGGGCAGCTCCTACGAGCAGTACTTC,CASSQGPGSSYEQYF
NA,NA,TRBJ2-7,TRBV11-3,TGTGCCAGCAGCGGGGACCGACCGGGAGAGCAGTACTTC,CASSGDRPGEQYF
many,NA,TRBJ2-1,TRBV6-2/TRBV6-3,TGTGCCAGCAGTTACGGGCCAAGCTCCTACAATGAGCAGTTCTTC,CASSYGPSSYNEQFF
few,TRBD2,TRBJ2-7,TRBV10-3,TGTGCCATCAGGTCCCTAGCGGGAGAACACGAGCAGTACTTC,CAIRSLAGEHEQYF
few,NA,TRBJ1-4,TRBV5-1,TGCGCCAGCAGCCTCGATCAGTCGACTAATGAAAAACTGTTTTTT,CASSLDQSTNEKLFF
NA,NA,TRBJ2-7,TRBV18,TGTGCCAGCTCCGTAGGAGGTTACGAGTACGAGCAGTACTTC,CASSVGGYEYEQYF
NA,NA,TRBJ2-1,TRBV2,TGTGCCAGCTCCCAAGCGGGTCACAATGAGCAGTTCTTC,CASSQAGHNEQFF
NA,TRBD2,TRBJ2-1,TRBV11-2,TGTGCCAGCAGCCCATCAGGGACTAGCGGGAGTGAGCAGTTCTTC,CASSPSGTSGSEQFF
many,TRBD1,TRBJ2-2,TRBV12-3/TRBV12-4,TGTGCCAGCAGTTTAGTGACAGGGGCCGGGGAGCTGTTTTTT,CASSLVTGAGELFF
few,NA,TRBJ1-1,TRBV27,TGTGCCAGCAGTTGGGGGGGGGCGCATATTGGCACTGAAGCTTTCTTT,CASSWGGAHIGTEAFF
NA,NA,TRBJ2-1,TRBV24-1,TGTGCCACCAGTGATTCATCAGGAGGGCCGAGAAATGAGCAGTTCTTC,CATSDSSGGPRNEQFF
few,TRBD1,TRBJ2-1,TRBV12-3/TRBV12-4,TGTGCCAGCACTCCCCCCGGGACAGGGTACAATGAGCAGTTCTTC,CASTPPGTGYNEQFF
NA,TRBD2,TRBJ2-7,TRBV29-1,TGCAGCGTTGAAGTAGGGACTAGCGCCGCCTACGAGCAGTACTTC,CSVEVGTSAAYEQYF
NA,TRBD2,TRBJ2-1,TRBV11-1,TGTGCCAGCAGCTCAGGGGGCTCCCGGACTAGCGGGTACGATGAGCAGTTCTTC,CASSSGGSRTSGYDEQFF
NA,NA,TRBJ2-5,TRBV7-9,TGTGCCAGCAGCCTGGAGGGGAAAGAGACCCAGTACTTC,CASSLEGKETQYF
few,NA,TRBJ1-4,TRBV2,TGTGCCAGCGCGGAGCTTAATGAAAAACTGTTTTTT,CASAELNEKLFF